One T cell receptor (beta chain) is described in this entry. Its specificity is not known. The assay was immunoSEQ multiplex PCR, and TCRdb's table has in-frame clones only and misses some. The sample has roughly 70,000 clones; approximately 86% are singletons. The data derive from a study of a mutant IDH1 vaccine in newly diagnosed glioma. Study-level background: Most had both radiotherapy and temozolomide beforehand; others had only one.

Study results and caveats: Top peripheral T cell clonotype shifts appeared unrelated to pseudoprogression.

The time point denotes: baseline, week 1 (first vaccination visit). The treatment was: pre-vaccination baseline after standard-of-care therapy. The junction had 8 bases not matched to a gene; V was cut back by 4 bases and J by 5 bases. The CDR3 covers 15 residues. Germline CDR1 MGHRA, CDR2 YSYEKL. The chain uses TRBV4-1 and TRBJ2-3, with 8 positions matching TRBD2. This receptor was identified in a man aged 25 to 40 with glioma. This specimen was PBMCs, taken from a glioma patient treated with radiotherapy, temozolomide or both. CDR3 coding DNA: TGCGCCAGCAGCCCTGTGGGACTAGATGTAGATACGCAGTATTTT. This translates into CASSPVGLDVDTQYF.